Each of the 19 T cell receptor beta chains below was sequenced from the same sample in a study of cytomegalovirus exposure and HLA in healthy donors. Researchers ran the PCR with 60 Vbeta and 13 Jbeta primers. This table comes from immunoSEQ multiplex PCR, and its TCRdb copy is limited to in-frame clones, with some not included. This table holds about 56,000 clones, about 80% found once. Sequencing was done on a sample of PBMCs. All receptors derive from a man aged 40-49 years in good health and CMV-seronegative.

The chain links TRBV7-2 to TRBJ2-3, with 12 bases fitting TRBD1. The CDR3 consists of 17 residues. Germline values: CDR1 SGHTA, CDR2 FQGNSA. Trimming took 4 bases from V and 6 from J; bases not matched to a gene: 11. In DNA, the CDR3 is TGTGCCAGCAGCTCCACGTCGGGGACAGGGGGCATGGATACGCAGTATTTT. Its translation is CASSSTSGTGGMDTQYF.

V gene TRBV6-1 combines with J gene TRBJ2-7; 11 nucleotides agree with TRBD1. The germline V gene has CDR1 MNHNS and CDR2 SASEGT. With V trimmed by 4 bases and J by 2 bases, 4 bases remained unmatched. CDR3 length: 15 amino acids. The CDR3 coding sequence is TGTGCCAGCAGTGGCCTGGGACAGGGGGCCTACGAGCAGTACTTC. Its protein product is CASSGLGQGAYEQYF.

This chain joins TRBV7-2 and TRBJ1-2, with unresolved D. CDR3 size: 12 residues. The ends were cut back, 0 bases at V and 10 bases at J, with 9 bases in the middle. The germline CDR1 and CDR2 sequences are SGHTA and FQGNSA. DNA for the CDR3: TGTGCCAGCAGCTTAGCCGGGGTAGACTACACCTTC. As protein: CASSLAGVDYTF. Together with reference TRBV7-2 and TRBJ1-2, the CDR3 gives the full variable domain: GAGVSQSPSNKVTEKGKDVELRCDPISGHTALYWYRQSLGQGLEFLIYFQGNSAPDKSGLPSDRFSAERTGGSVSTLTIQRTQQEDSAVYLCASSLAGVDYTFGSGTRLTVV.

The rearrangement uses TRBV19 and TRBJ2-3; TRBD2 matches at 10 bases. The CDR3 is made up of 16 amino acids. Losses at the gene ends were 3 bases for V and 7 bases for J; bases not matched to a gene: 10. Germline CDR1 LNHDA, CDR2 SQIVND (reference sequence). The CDR3: CASSMFQRGGSYTQYF. DNA of the CDR3: TGTGCCAGTAGTATGTTCCAGCGGGGGGGTTCATATACGCAGTATTTT.

J is TRBJ2-1 and V is TRBV10-3, with 8 bases lining up with TRBD1. The CDR3 has 14 amino acids. Germline V gene data show CDR1 as ENHRY and CDR2 as SYGVKD. With 8 bases clipped from V and 9 bases from J, the junction kept 12 bases outside the gene matches. CDR3 DNA: TGTGCCATCGACACCGGGACAGGAGCCGGTGAGCAGTTCTTC. Its protein is CAIDTGTGAGEQFF.

This chain connects TRBV28 to TRBJ2-1; D not certain. This CDR3 is built from 15 residues. Trimming cost V 5 bases and J 8 bases, with 19 bases left between them. Germline V gene data show CDR1 as MDHEN and CDR2 as SYDVKM. CDR3 protein: CASSPPRSLKDEQFF. The CDR3, as DNA: TGTGCCAGCAGTCCGCCTAGGAGCCTTAAGGATGAGCAGTTCTTC.

Written as DNA, the CDR3 is TGTGCCAGCAGTTACTCGGACAGGGGATTTGGAAAACTGTTTTTT. Translating gives CASSYSDRGFGKLFF. The chain carries TRBV6-5 and TRBJ1-4; TRBD1 aligns across 9 bases. Germline V CDR1 and CDR2: MNHEY, SVGAGI. The CDR3 consists of 15 residues. Trimming removed 0 bases from V and 10 bases from J; junction bases left unmatched: 6.

The J gene is TRBJ2-3, the V gene TRBV11-2; D unresolved. Germline-derived CDR1 and CDR2 are SGHAT and FQNNGV. The CDR3 is 14 amino acids. V gave up 3 bases and J gave up 1 base, with 8 bases separating them. DNA of the CDR3: TGTGCCAGCAGCTTTGGCATTCGCACAGATACGCAGTATTTT. Amino acid sequence: CASSFGIRTDTQYF.

This clone was counted between two and nine times. This chain uses TRBV28 with TRBJ2-1; 10 bases are shared with TRBD2. Germline V CDR1 and CDR2: MDHEN, SYDVKM. Trimming removed 6 bases from V and 0 bases from J; junction bases left unmatched: 11. CDR3 length: 18 amino acids. The CDR3 DNA reads as TGTGCCAGCAGAGGGCTAGCGGGGGCCTCGAGCTCCTACAATGAGCAGTTCTTC. Translation: CASRGLAGASSSYNEQFF. Based on the CDR3 plus reference TRBV28 and TRBJ2-1, the full variable domain is DVKVTQSSRYLVKRTGEKVFLECVQDMDHENMFWYRQDPGLGLRLIYFSYDVKMKEKGDIPEGYSVSREKKERFSLILESASTNQTSMYLCASRGLAGASSSYNEQFFGPGTRLTVL.

This clone has just one count. The rearrangement joins TRBV5-6 to TRBJ1-2; no reliable D call. CDR1 and CDR2 from the germline V gene are SGHDT and YYEEEE. Trimming took off 0 bases at V and 7 bases at J, with 10 bases between the two ends. The CDR3 contains 13 residues. CDR3 DNA sequence: TGTGCCAGCAGCTTGGGCACCCGAGGTGGCTACACCTTC. Its translation is CASSLGTRGGYTF.

This clone was observed a few times. The chain recombines TRBV29-1 with TRBJ2-5; TRBD2 agrees at 11 bases. The CDR3 contains 15 residues. Germline V lookup: CDR1 SQVTM, CDR2 ANQGSEA. V lost 7 bases and J lost 0; bases outside the gene matches: 7. The CDR3 bases are TGCAGCGCGAGAGGACTAGCGGGTAACCAAGAGACCCAGTACTTC. Protein product: CSARGLAGNQETQYF.

The chain joins TRBV6-6 to TRBJ2-6; weak D call: TRBD1 (6 bases). Germline-derived CDR1 and CDR2 are MNHNY and SVGAGI (reference sequence). This CDR3 comprises 15 residues. Between the trimmed V and J ends, which lost 4 bases and 4 bases, there was a span of 11 bases. CDR3 in DNA: TGTGCCAGCAGTTTTACAGGGTCGGGGGCCAACGTCCTGACTTTC. It encodes CASSFTGSGANVLTF.

This clone was seen just once. The chain combines TRBV5-4 with TRBJ2-2; possibly TRBD1 for D (6 bases). The germline gives CDR1 SGHNT, CDR2 YYREEE (reference sequence). The length of the CDR3 is 16 residues. The ends were cut back, 5 bases at V and 5 bases at J, with 19 bases in the middle. As DNA, the CDR3 is TGTGCCAGCAGTCAATATTTACAGGGTGGGACCGGGGAGCTGTTTTTT. Residues: CASSQYLQGGTGELFF. Complete variable domain (other parts from reference TRBV5-4 and TRBJ2-2): ETGVTQSPTHLIKTRGQQVTLRCSSQSGHNTVSWYQQALGQGPQFIFQYYREEENGRGNFPPRFSGLQFPNYSSELNVNALELDDSALYLCASSQYLQGGTGELFFGEGSRLTVL.

The rearrangement uses TRBV7-8 and TRBJ1-5, with 9 bases identical to TRBD1. The V and J ends lost 3 bases and 0 bases, in that order; junction bases with no gene match: 6. There are 17 residues in the CDR3. Germline V gene data show CDR1 as SGHVS and CDR2 as FQNEAQ. The CDR3 spells CASSLFGTGNSNQPQHF. The CDR3 bases are TGTGCCAGCAGCTTGTTCGGGACAGGGAATAGCAATCAGCCCCAGCATTTT.

V is TRBV15 and J is TRBJ2-1; D remains unclear. Germline CDR1 LNHNV, CDR2 YYDKDF (reference sequence). Trimming took 5 bases from V and 8 from J, leaving 10 bases between them. The CDR3 runs to 12 residues. The CDR3 coding sequence is TGTGCCACCAGCGCGAGTAGTTATGAGCAGTTCTTC. Translated: CATSASSYEQFF.

This chain joins TRBV7-9 and TRBJ1-3; D call uncertain. This CDR3 is 16 amino acids long. V was trimmed by 2 bases and J by 0 bases, leaving 11 bases between them. Germline V lookup: CDR1 SEHNR, CDR2 FQNEAQ (reference sequence). CDR3 region: CASSLLPKPSGNTIYF. The CDR3 DNA follows: TGTGCCAGCAGCTTACTCCCTAAACCCTCTGGAAACACCATATATTTT.

The rearrangement uses TRBV7-8 and TRBJ1-5; 7 bases are a match to TRBD1. Germline V lookup: CDR1 SGHVS, CDR2 FQNEAQ. J gave up 1 base and V 5 bases, and 11 bases lay outside the gene matches. The length of the CDR3 is 17 residues. The CDR3 region has the DNA TGTGCCAGCAGCCGGGACAGAAAAAGAGGGAGCAATCAGCCCCAGCATTTT. Protein sequence: CASSRDRKRGSNQPQHF.

The J gene is TRBJ1-2, the V gene TRBV19; 10 positions match TRBD1. Losses at the gene ends were 7 bases for V and 0 bases for J; bases not matched to a gene: 5. The germline V gene encodes CDR1 LNHDA and CDR2 SQIVND (reference sequence). The CDR3 totals 15 residues. CDR3 nucleotide sequence: TGTGCCAGTACCCCCGGGACAGGGGCTAACTATGGCTACACCTTC. It specifies CASTPGTGANYGYTF.

The genes are TRBV25-1 and TRBJ2-7; D remains ambiguous. Trimming took off 10 bases at V and 1 base at J, with 14 bases between the two ends. The CDR3 runs 13 residues. The V gene's germline CDR1 is MGHDK and CDR2 SYGVNS. The CDR3 DNA is TGTGCCACCAATAATGACAAATCCTACGAGCAGTACTTC. Protein sequence: CATNNDKSYEQYF.